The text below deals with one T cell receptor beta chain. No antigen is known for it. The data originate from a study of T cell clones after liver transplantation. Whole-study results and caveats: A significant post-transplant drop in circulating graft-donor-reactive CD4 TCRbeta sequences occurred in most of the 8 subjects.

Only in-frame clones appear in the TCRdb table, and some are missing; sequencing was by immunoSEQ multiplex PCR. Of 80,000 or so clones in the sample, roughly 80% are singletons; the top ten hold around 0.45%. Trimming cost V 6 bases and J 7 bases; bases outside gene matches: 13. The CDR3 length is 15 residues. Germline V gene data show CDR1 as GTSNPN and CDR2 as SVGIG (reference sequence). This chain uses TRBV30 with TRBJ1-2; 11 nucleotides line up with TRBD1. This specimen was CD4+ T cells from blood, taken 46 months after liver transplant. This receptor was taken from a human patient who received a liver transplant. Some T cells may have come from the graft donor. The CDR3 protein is CACLLRDRGRIGYTF. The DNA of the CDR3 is TGTGCCTGCCTCCTCCGGGACAGGGGGAGAATTGGCTACACCTTC.